Below, one TCR beta chain is given with its context. Trimming cost V 4 bases and J 2 bases, with 12 bases left between them. The CDR3 runs to 14 residues. Germline CDR1 reads SGHTA; CDR2 reads FQGNSA. This sample is drawn from a study of blood T cell repertoires in COVID-19. Study-wide background: PBMCs, B-cell-depleted T cells, or T cells were the source of the cDNA or gDNA that made up the material.

Sequenced by immunoSEQ multiplex PCR; TCRdb stores in-frame clones only, minus some. The sample has 150,000 to 200,000 clones, approximately 82% seen once. The sequenced material came from peripheral blood. The chain combines TRBV7-2 with TRBJ2-7; D may be TRBD1 (6 bases). This receptor was taken from a woman older than 75 with acute or convalescent COVID-19. As DNA, the CDR3 is TGTGCCAGCAGCTCCGGCAGGGGAACCTACGAGCAGTACTTC. It is translated as CASSSGRGTYEQYF.